Shown below are 6 T cell receptor beta chains from a single sample sequenced in a study of blood T cells in healthy people across ages (dated by TCRdb to the mid-2010s). Library generation was performed with 5' RACE. Sequenced using an Illumina HiSeq 2500. A second PCR of roughly 7 to 11 cycles was performed with a sample-barcoded 5' primer and a J-beta primer mix. In-frame beta chains were kept once TCRdb had trimmed the public reads at Q25 with fastp and called clones with MiXCR. CDR3 protein duplicates are merged, each entry listing the most common genes and DNA. The sample table contains around 1,000,000 distinct CDR3 sequences; only one count was recorded for 35% to 45% of them. The ten largest clonotypes hold 10% to 15% of the sample. The sequenced material came from blood. These receptors came from a man in his late teens or twenties in good health.

This clonotype was recorded a few times. The V and J genes are TRBV20-1 and TRBJ1-5, with D possibly matching TRBD1 (6 bases). The CDR3 sequence is 14 residues long. The ends were cut back, 1 base at V and 0 bases at J, with 7 bases in the middle. Germline CDR1 is DFQATT and CDR2 is SNEGSKA (reference sequence). The CDR3 here is CSARGDTSNQPQHF. The CDR3 DNA sequence: TGCAGTGCTAGAGGGGACACTAGCAATCAGCCCCAGCATTTT.

In regard to this clonotype: A much larger clone lies a single base off, so this may be a read error. The chain is built from TRBV7-2 and TRBJ2-3; a weak D match, TRBD1 (6 bases). CDR3 size: 14 residues. The germline CDR1 and CDR2 sequences are SGHTA and FQGNSA. The CDR3 is CASTRDISTDTRYF. In DNA, the CDR3 is TGTGCCAGCACCCGGGACATTAGCACAGATACGCGGTATTTT.

The table lists this clonotype with a few counts. The rearrangement joins TRBV20-1 to TRBJ2-3, with TRBD2 matching 12 bases. From germline, CDR1 is DFQATT and CDR2 SNEGSKA (reference sequence). After removal of 5 bases from V and 0 bases from J, the junction contained 6 bases not matched to a gene. The CDR3 is 16 residues long. CDR3 DNA sequence: TGCAGTGCTGTGACTAGCGGGGGAGCTAGCACAGATACGCAGTATTTT. Translating it yields CSAVTSGGASTDTQYF.

This clonotype has only a few counts. V gene TRBV9 combines with J gene TRBJ2-7; TRBD1 agrees at 8 bases. Looked up from germline, CDR1 is SGDLS and CDR2 is YYNGEE. This CDR3 contains 14 residues. J gave up 6 bases and V 4 bases, and 9 bases lay outside the gene matches. As DNA, the CDR3 is TGTGCCAGCAGCCCACCCCGGACAGGGTCCGAGCAGTACTTC. Translated, it gives CASSPPRTGSEQYF.

The V call is TRBV4-3, the J call TRBJ2-7; 7 nucleotides agree with TRBD1. Germline V lookup: CDR1 LGHNA, CDR2 YSLEER. V gave up 5 bases and J gave up 3 bases; unmatched junction bases: 16. This CDR3 has 17 residues. The CDR3 reads CASSTHIGTADFYEQYF. The CDR3 DNA reads TGCGCCAGCAGCACACACATCGGGACAGCGGACTTCTACGAGCAGTACTTC.

This chain uses TRBV12-3 or TRBV12-4 with TRBJ2-6; D is unresolved. CDR3 length equals 15 residues. V gave up 6 bases and J gave up 0 bases, with 9 bases separating them. CDR3 sequence: CASSFPDSGANVLTF. CDR3 bases: TGTGCCAGCAGCTTCCCTGACTCTGGGGCCAACGTCCTGACTTTC.